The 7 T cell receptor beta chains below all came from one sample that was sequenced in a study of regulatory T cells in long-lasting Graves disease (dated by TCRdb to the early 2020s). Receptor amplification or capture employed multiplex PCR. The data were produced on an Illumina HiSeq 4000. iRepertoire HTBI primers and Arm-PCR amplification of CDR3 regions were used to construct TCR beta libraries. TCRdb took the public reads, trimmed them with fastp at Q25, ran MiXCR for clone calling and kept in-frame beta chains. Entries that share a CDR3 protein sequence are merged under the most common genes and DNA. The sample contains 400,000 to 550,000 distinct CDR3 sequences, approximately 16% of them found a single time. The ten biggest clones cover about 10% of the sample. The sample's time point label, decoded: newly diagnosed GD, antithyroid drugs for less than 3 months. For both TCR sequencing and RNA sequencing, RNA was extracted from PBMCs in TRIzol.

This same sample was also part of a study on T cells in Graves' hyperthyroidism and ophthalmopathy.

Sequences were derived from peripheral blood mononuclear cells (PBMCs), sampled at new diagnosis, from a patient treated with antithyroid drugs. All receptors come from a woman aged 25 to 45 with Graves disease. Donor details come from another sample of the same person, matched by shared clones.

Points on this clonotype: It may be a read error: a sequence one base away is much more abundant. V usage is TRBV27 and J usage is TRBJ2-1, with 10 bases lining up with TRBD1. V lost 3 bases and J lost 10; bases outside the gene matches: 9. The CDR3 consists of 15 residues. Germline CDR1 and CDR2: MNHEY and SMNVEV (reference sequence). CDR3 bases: TGTGCCAGCAGTTTGCGCGGGACAGGGGTCTACGAGCAGTTCTTC. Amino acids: CASSLRGTGVYEQFF.

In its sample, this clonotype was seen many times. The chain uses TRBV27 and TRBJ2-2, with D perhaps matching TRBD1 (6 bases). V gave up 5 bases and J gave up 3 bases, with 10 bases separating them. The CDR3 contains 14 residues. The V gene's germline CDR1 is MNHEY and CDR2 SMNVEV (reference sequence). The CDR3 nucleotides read TGTGCCAGCAGTGAGGGACAAGACACCGGGGAGCTGTTTTTT. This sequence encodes CASSEGQDTGELFF.

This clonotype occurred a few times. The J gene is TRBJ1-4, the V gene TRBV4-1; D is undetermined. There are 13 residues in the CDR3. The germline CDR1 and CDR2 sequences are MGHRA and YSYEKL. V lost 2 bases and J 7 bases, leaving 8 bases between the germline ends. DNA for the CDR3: TGCGCCAGCAGCCAAAGTCTGGGTGAAAAACTGTTTTTT. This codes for CASSQSLGEKLFF.

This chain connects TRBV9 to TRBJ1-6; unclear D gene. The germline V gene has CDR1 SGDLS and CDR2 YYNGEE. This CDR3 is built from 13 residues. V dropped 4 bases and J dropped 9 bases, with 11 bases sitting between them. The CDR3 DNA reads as TGTGCCAGCAGCCCTAACGCGGGTTCACCCCTCCACTTT. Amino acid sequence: CASSPNAGSPLHF. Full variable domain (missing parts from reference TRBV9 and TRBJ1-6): DSGVTQTPKHLITATGQRVTLRCSPRSGDLSVYWYQQSLDQGLQFLIQYYNGEERAKGNILERFSAQQFPDLHSELNLSSLELGDSALYFCASSPNAGSPLHFGNGTRLTVT.

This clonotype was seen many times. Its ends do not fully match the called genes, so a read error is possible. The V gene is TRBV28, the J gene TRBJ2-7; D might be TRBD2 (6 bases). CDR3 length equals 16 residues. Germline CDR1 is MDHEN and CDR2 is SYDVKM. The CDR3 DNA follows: TGTGCCAGCAGTTTAGTGATGGGGGGATCGGCGGCCCATCAGGACTTC. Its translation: CASSLVMGGSAAHQDF. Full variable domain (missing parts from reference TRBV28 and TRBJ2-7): DVKVTQSSRYLVKRTGEKVFLECVQDMDHENMFWYRQDPGLGLRLIYFSYDVKMKEKGDIPEGYSVSREKKERFSLILESASTNQTSMYLCASSLVMGGSAAHQDFGPGTRLTVT.

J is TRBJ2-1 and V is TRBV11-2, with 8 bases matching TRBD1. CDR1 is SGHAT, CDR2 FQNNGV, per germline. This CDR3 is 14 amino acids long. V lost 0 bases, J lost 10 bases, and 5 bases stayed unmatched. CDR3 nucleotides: TGTGCCAGCAGCTTAGACCAGGGGGCTGGAGAGCAGTTCTTC. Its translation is CASSLDQGAGEQFF.

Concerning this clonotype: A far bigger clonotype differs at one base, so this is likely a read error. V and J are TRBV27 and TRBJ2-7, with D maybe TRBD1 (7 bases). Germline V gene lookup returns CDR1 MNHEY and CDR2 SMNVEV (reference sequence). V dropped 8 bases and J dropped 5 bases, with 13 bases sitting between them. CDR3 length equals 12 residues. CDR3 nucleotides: TGTGCCAGCGGGGGGACAGTCCACGAGCAGTACTTC. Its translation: CASGGTVHEQYF.